This T cell receptor beta chain was documented in a study of T cells in localized non-small cell lung cancer. The germline V gene has CDR1 MGHRA and CDR2 YSYEKL. This CDR3 is built from 16 residues. The ends were cut back, 0 bases at V and 4 bases at J, with 15 bases in the middle. By share, this clone counts as medium-sized. Its specificity is not known. Some clones are missing from TCRdb's copy, which holds only in-frame ones; the method was immunoSEQ multiplex PCR. The sample includes roughly 2,200 clones, roughly 21% of them seen just once. Regarding the study as a whole: It was uninvolved adjacent lung that showed the highest T cell clonality, exceeding tumor.

The chain uses TRBV4-1 and TRBJ1-2; TRBD1 might be the D (5 bases). The source was lung tumor tissue, collected before any cancer treatment. The sequence was obtained from a male donor at least 60 years old with stage II lung adenocarcinoma. CDR3 bases: TGCGCCAGCAGCCAAGATTCCCGGACACTAGGCTATGGCTACACCTTC. Protein: CASSQDSRTLGYGYTF.